One and the same sample provided the 32 T cell receptor beta chains below, sequenced in a study of blood T cell repertoires in COVID-19. Method: immunoSEQ multiplex PCR; TCRdb's copy keeps in-frame clones and lacks some. The table includes roughly 290,000 clones, about nine tenths detected once. The sequenced sample consisted of peripheral blood. These TCRs come from a woman in her twenties or thirties with COVID-19, enrolled during active disease.

The chain uses TRBV30 and TRBJ1-3; 7 nucleotides match TRBD1. Germline lookup yields CDR1 GTSNPN and CDR2 SVGIG (reference sequence). Losses at the gene ends were 4 bases for V and 4 bases for J; bases not matched to a gene: 4. The CDR3 is made up of 13 amino acids. The CDR3 reads CAWNRGSGNTIYF. The CDR3 region has the DNA TGTGCCTGGAACAGGGGATCAGGAAACACCATATATTTT.

In its sample, this clone was seen once. CDR3 residues: CASSFYPEGGEAEAFF. The DNA of the CDR3 is TGTGCCAGCAGCTTTTATCCCGAGGGTGGGGAGGCTGAAGCTTTCTTT. The chain employs TRBV7-9 and TRBJ1-1; D gene uncertain. CDR3 length: 16 residues. Germline V gene sequence: CDR1 SEHNR, CDR2 FQNEAQ (reference sequence). Trimming shortened V by 3 bases and J by 6 bases, and 20 bases separated the two germline ends.

The chain has TRBV19 and TRBJ1-1, with D perhaps matching TRBD1 (5 bases). CDR3 length: 13 amino acids. Looked up from germline, CDR1 is LNHDA and CDR2 is SQIVND (reference sequence). V dropped 7 bases and J dropped 2 bases, with 11 bases sitting between them. CDR3 protein: CASNEGVNTEAFF. The CDR3 bases are TGTGCCAGTAATGAAGGGGTTAACACTGAAGCTTTCTTT. Complete variable domain (other parts from reference TRBV19 and TRBJ1-1): DGGITQSPKYLFRKEGQNVTLSCEQNLNHDAMYWYRQDPGQGLRLIYYSQIVNDFQKGDIAEGYSVSREKKESFPLTVTSAQKNPTAFYLCASNEGVNTEAFFGQGTRLTVV.

The chain uses TRBV5-1 and TRBJ1-1; TRBD1 aligns across 7 bases. The CDR3 extends over 15 amino acids. After removal of 4 bases from V and 1 base from J, the junction contained 7 bases not matched to a gene. Germline loops: CDR1 SGHRS, CDR2 YFSETQ. The CDR3 DNA sequence: TGCGCCAGCAGCATACACAGGGGCGAGAACACTGAAGCTTTCTTT. Encoded protein: CASSIHRGENTEAFF. The entire variable domain, with the rest obtained from reference TRBV5-1 and TRBJ1-1, is as follows: KAGVTQTPRYLIKTRGQQVTLSCSPISGHRSVSWYQQTPGQGLQFLFEYFSETQRNKGNFPGRFSGRQFSNSRSEMNVSTLELGDSALYLCASSIHRGENTEAFFGQGTRLTVV.

The rearrangement joins TRBV5-1 to TRBJ1-4; D is perhaps TRBD1 (6 bases). V was trimmed by 4 bases and J by 8 bases, leaving 18 bases between them. This CDR3 contains 15 residues. Germline V lookup: CDR1 SGHRS, CDR2 YFSETQ. DNA for the CDR3: TGCGCCAGCAGCCTTACGAGCGGGGGCCTCGAAAAACTGTTTTTT. Translation: CASSLTSGGLEKLFF.

J is TRBJ2-4 and V is TRBV2, with D possibly TRBD1 on 6 matching bases. The CDR3 contains 14 residues. From germline, CDR1 is SNHLY and CDR2 FYNNEI. Trimming left V 3 bases short and J 4 bases short, with 10 bases between. Here the CDR3 DNA reads TGTGCCAGCAGTGAGACAGGAGTGAAAAACATTCAGTACTTC. As protein: CASSETGVKNIQYF.

This rearrangement joins TRBV11-2 to TRBJ1-2, with D hard to call. Between the trimmed V and J ends, which lost 3 bases and 7 bases, there was a span of 12 bases. This CDR3 spans 13 amino acids. CDR1 and CDR2 from the germline V gene are SGHAT and FQNNGV. The CDR3 sequence is CASSFFSASGYTF. As DNA, the CDR3 is TGTGCCAGCAGCTTTTTCAGCGCCTCTGGCTACACCTTC.

The chain recombines TRBV19 with TRBJ1-2; 7 bases are shared with TRBD1. This CDR3 contains 13 residues. CDR1 and CDR2 (germline): LNHDA, SQIVND (reference sequence). With V trimmed by 7 bases and J by 4 bases, 6 bases remained unmatched. Written as DNA, the CDR3 is TGTGCCAGTACCCCGACAGGGCGCTATGGCTACACCTTC. Its protein product is CASTPTGRYGYTF.

The CDR3 DNA sequence: TGCGCCAGCAGCGTATCTGGGGCCAACGTCCTGACTTTC. It yields the protein CASSVSGANVLTF. The V gene is TRBV5-1, the J gene TRBJ2-6; no clear D. CDR1 is SGHRS, CDR2 YFSETQ, per germline. CDR3 size: 13 residues. Between the trimmed V and J ends, which lost 4 bases and 1 base, there was a span of 3 bases.

The gene calls are TRBV18 and TRBJ2-2; possibly TRBD2 for D (5 bases). CDR3 length: 12 amino acids. The V end was cut by 3 bases, the J end by 8 bases, with 7 bases between. CDR1 and CDR2 from the germline V gene are KGHSH and LQKENI. DNA for the CDR3: TGTGCCAGCTCACCGGGAGCAGGGGAGCTGTTTTTT. This translates into CASSPGAGELFF.

Regarding this clone: Within the sample, other DNA sequences also encode this same CDR3. CDR3 sequence reads: CASSRDSYEQYF. The CDR3 bases are TGCGCCAGCAGCCGGGACTCCTACGAGCAGTACTTC. This rearrangement joins TRBV5-1 to TRBJ2-7; D might be TRBD2 (5 bases). The V gene lost 4 bases and the J gene lost 0 bases, with 5 bases spanning the gap. Germline V gene lookup returns CDR1 SGHRS and CDR2 YFSETQ. This CDR3 has 12 residues.

In this sample, this clone turned up a few times. This chain connects TRBV6-4 to TRBJ2-2, with a tentative D call TRBD2 (5 bases). CDR3 length: 13 amino acids. Trimming removed 8 bases at V and 1 base at J, with 8 bases between. The germline V gene has CDR1 MRHNA and CDR2 SNTAGT. CDR3 residues: CASSRENTGELFF. CDR3 nucleotides: TGTGCCAGCTCGAGGGAGAACACCGGGGAGCTGTTTTTT.

The DNA for the CDR3 is TGTGCCAGCAGTTACGCCTCGGACACCTTAGGAGAGACCCAGTACTTC. Protein: CASSYASDTLGETQYF. The chain joins TRBV6-5 to TRBJ2-5, with D perhaps matching TRBD1 (5 bases). This CDR3 has 16 amino acids. Per the germline V gene, CDR1 is MNHEY and CDR2 is SVGAGI. Trimming removed 2 bases from V and 4 bases from J, with 17 bases in between.

This chain uses TRBV4-3 with TRBJ2-1; the match to TRBD2 covers 11 bases. CDR1 is LGHNA and CDR2 is YSLEER in the germline V gene. V shed 2 bases, J shed 4 bases, and the junction held 4 bases outside the gene matches. This CDR3 spans 16 amino acids. CDR3 residues: CASSQQLAGAYNEQFF. The CDR3 DNA reads TGCGCCAGCAGCCAACAACTAGCGGGAGCATACAATGAGCAGTTCTTC.

On this clone itself: Because the CDR3's place on the DNA is in doubt, the DNA is left out and the CDR3 is given as listed by TCRdb. The V and J genes are TRBV2 and TRBJ1-2. The CDR3 numbers 13 amino acids, ends counted. Germline loops: CDR1 SNHLY, CDR2 FYNNEI. The chain's CDR3 is CASSTSGGYGYTF.

This chain's CDR3 is CASSLSGLAGPQFSYEQYF. CDR3 DNA: TGTGCCAGCAGTTTATCGGGGCTAGCGGGACCCCAATTCTCCTACGAGCAGTACTTC. The gene calls are TRBV27 and TRBJ2-7; 9 bases align to TRBD2. CDR1 is MNHEY and CDR2 is SMNVEV in the germline V gene (reference sequence). The CDR3 consists of 19 residues. Trimming took 0 bases from V and 0 from J; bases not matched to a gene: 12.

The chain links TRBV7-3 to TRBJ2-1; 10 nucleotides align to TRBD2. The V gene's germline CDR1 is SGHTA and CDR2 FQGTGA. The trim removed 6 bases at V and 6 bases at J, leaving 8 bases unmatched. This CDR3 has 15 amino acids. CDR3 region: CASSLGTSAINEQFF. The CDR3 nucleotides are TGTGCCAGCAGTCTTGGGACTAGCGCTATCAATGAGCAGTTCTTC.

The chain combines TRBV2 with TRBJ1-1, with a possible D match to TRBD1 (6 bases). CDR3 length: 14 amino acids. V was pared by 7 bases and J by 1 base, with 13 bases between. Germline V gene lookup returns CDR1 SNHLY and CDR2 FYNNEI. The CDR3 reads CASKRDTKNTEAFF. CDR3 bases: TGTGCCAGCAAAAGGGACACAAAGAACACTGAAGCTTTCTTT.

The rearrangement uses TRBV5-1 and TRBJ2-7, with D maybe TRBD1 (5 bases). The CDR3 totals 14 residues. Trimming left V 3 bases short and J 6 bases short, with 16 bases between. Looked up from germline, CDR1 is SGHRS and CDR2 is YFSETQ. DNA of the CDR3: TGCGCCAGCAGCTCGAATCCCAGGGTAGGCGAGCAGTACTTC. It yields the protein CASSSNPRVGEQYF.

The chain has TRBV28 and TRBJ2-2, with D unclear. The V gene's germline CDR1 is MDHEN and CDR2 SYDVKM. The V and J ends lost 6 bases and 7 bases respectively, with 15 bases between them. The CDR3 consists of 14 residues. The CDR3 sequence: CASRLAYLGGELFF. The CDR3 nucleotides read TGTGCCAGCAGGCTGGCATATCTTGGCGGGGAGCTGTTTTTT.

The chain has TRBV7-9 and TRBJ2-4; TRBD2 aligns across 10 bases. J was trimmed by 1 base and V by 5 bases; bases with no gene match: 11. The CDR3 has 18 amino acids. Per germline, CDR1 SEHNR and CDR2 FQNEAQ (reference sequence). CDR3 amino acids: CASSLHGLAGAAKNIQYF. The CDR3 nucleotides read TGTGCCAGCAGCCTCCACGGCCTAGCGGGAGCGGCCAAAAACATTCAGTACTTC.

As concerns this clone: At one end the junction does not follow the germline gene, possibly because of a read error. The chain couples TRBV7-9 to TRBJ2-7, with TRBD2 identical over 9 bases. The germline CDR1 and CDR2 sequences are SEHNR and FQNEAQ (reference sequence). The CDR3 has 12 amino acids. Here the CDR3 reads CASSLPEGLADF. CDR3 in DNA: TGTGCCAGCAGCCTTCCGGAGGGACTAGCCGACTTC. The whole variable domain, remainder taken from reference TRBV7-9 and TRBJ2-7, is DTGVSQNPRHKITKRGQNVTFRCDPISEHNRLYWYRQTLGQGPEFLTYFQNEAQLEKSRLLSDRFSAERPKGSFSTLEIQRTEQGDSAMYLCASSLPEGLADFGPGTRLTVT.

The chain has TRBV10-2 and TRBJ2-2; D call uncertain. This CDR3 spans 16 amino acids. Trimming cost V 7 bases and J 2 bases, with 17 bases left between them. CDR1 WSHSY and CDR2 SAAADI come from the germline V gene. The CDR3 DNA follows: TGCGCCAGCATCAGCTTGCCGACACTCAACACCGGGGAGCTGTTTTTT. This codes for CASISLPTLNTGELFF.

This clone has only a few counts. The chain recombines TRBV7-9 with TRBJ2-7; 10 bases match TRBD1. J gave up 3 bases and V 5 bases, and 4 bases lay outside the gene matches. The germline V gene has CDR1 SEHNR and CDR2 FQNEAQ (reference sequence). CDR3 length: 14 amino acids. The DNA for the CDR3 is TGTGCCAGCAGCCCCCGGACAGGGGGCTACGAGCAGTACTTC. Translated, it gives CASSPRTGGYEQYF.

The rearrangement joins TRBV6-1 to TRBJ1-1; D is perhaps TRBD1 (6 bases). Per the germline V gene, CDR1 is MNHNS and CDR2 is SASEGT. V lost 2 bases, J lost 5 bases, and 6 bases lay in between. The CDR3 spans 12 residues. The CDR3 loop reads CASSETGTEAFF. The CDR3, as DNA: TGTGCCAGCAGTGAAACAGGGACTGAAGCTTTCTTT.

The chain couples TRBV2 to TRBJ2-2; D uncertain. This CDR3 comprises 12 residues. The germline CDR1 and CDR2 sequences are SNHLY and FYNNEI. V lost 0 bases to trimming and J lost 8 bases, with 4 bases between them. CDR3 DNA: TGTGCCAGCAGTGAAGCGCGGGGGGAGCTGTTTTTT. Translated: CASSEARGELFF.

This rearrangement joins TRBV10-3 to TRBJ2-1, with TRBD1 matching 8 bases. Per germline, CDR1 ENHRY and CDR2 SYGVKD. V gave up 5 bases and J gave up 8 bases; unmatched junction bases: 11. The CDR3 is 15 residues long. The CDR3 sequence: CAISSGQDPFDEQFF. DNA for the CDR3: TGTGCCATCAGTTCGGGACAGGACCCATTCGATGAGCAGTTCTTC.

The rearrangement uses TRBV27 and TRBJ1-2; tentative D call: TRBD1 (6 bases). CDR1 is MNHEY, CDR2 SMNVEV, per germline (reference sequence). This CDR3 is 14 amino acids long. Trimming removed 2 bases from V and 2 bases from J, with 9 bases in between. The CDR3 nucleotides read TGTGCCAGCAGTTTAAAGGGGACAAACTATGGCTACACCTTC. Protein product: CASSLKGTNYGYTF.

The genes are TRBV28 and TRBJ2-7; 9 bases match TRBD2. J was trimmed by 5 bases and V by 3 bases; bases with no gene match: 8. This CDR3 contains 15 residues. CDR1 MDHEN and CDR2 SYDVKM come from the germline V gene. The CDR3 DNA sequence: TGTGCCAGCAGTTTGAGTGCGGGAGGGAGCAACGAGCAGTACTTC. Protein: CASSLSAGGSNEQYF.

This clone was observed a handful of times. Germline is not matched at one junction end, which may reflect a read error. V gene TRBV7-7 combines with J gene TRBJ1-5; the D is unclear. Germline V gene lookup returns CDR1 SSHAT and CDR2 FNYEAQ (reference sequence). This CDR3 has 14 residues. Here the CDR3 reads CASSGRDSNQPQHF. CDR3 bases: TGTGCTAGCAGCGGACGGGATAGCAATCAGCCCCAGCATTTT. Variable domain in full (rest from reference TRBV7-7 and TRBJ1-5): GAGVSQSPRYKVTKRGQDVTLRCDPISSHATLYWYQQALGQGPEFLTYFNYEAQPDKSGLPSDRFSAERPEGSISTLTIQRTEQRDSAMYRCASSGRDSNQPQHFGDGTRLSIL.

This chain links TRBV6-5 with TRBJ2-7; D possibly corresponds to TRBD1 (7 bases). CDR1 and CDR2 from the germline V gene are MNHEY and SVGAGI. The CDR3 contains 15 residues. V was trimmed by 2 bases and J by 3 bases, leaving 14 bases between them. DNA of the CDR3: TGTGCCAGCAGTTACGGAGGGGGCCCCCTCTACGAGCAGTACTTC. Protein sequence: CASSYGGGPLYEQYF.

This clone showed up just once. The chain employs TRBV18 and TRBJ2-7, with 7 nucleotides matching TRBD2. The CDR3 consists of 15 residues. Per germline, CDR1 KGHSH and CDR2 LQKENI. V trimming: 3 bases; J trimming: 4 bases; junction bases outside the gene matches: 9. CDR3 nucleotide sequence: TGTGCCAGCTCACCGGAGGGAGGGCCCTCATACGAGCAGTACTTC. Its protein product is CASSPEGGPSYEQYF.